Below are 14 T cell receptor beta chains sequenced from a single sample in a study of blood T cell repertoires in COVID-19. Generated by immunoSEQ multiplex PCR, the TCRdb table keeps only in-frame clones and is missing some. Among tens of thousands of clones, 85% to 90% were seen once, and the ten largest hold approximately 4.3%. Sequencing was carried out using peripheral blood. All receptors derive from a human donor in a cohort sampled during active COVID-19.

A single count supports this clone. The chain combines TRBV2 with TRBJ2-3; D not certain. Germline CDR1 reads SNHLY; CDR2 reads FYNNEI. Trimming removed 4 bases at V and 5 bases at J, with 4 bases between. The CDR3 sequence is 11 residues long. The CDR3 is CASSVRDTQYF. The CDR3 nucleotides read TGTGCCAGCAGTGTTAGAGATACGCAGTATTTT.

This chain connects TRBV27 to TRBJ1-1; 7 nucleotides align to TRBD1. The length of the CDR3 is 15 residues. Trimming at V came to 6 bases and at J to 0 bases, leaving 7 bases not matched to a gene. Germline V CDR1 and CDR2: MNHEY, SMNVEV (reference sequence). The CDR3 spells CASSSLGGMNTEAFF. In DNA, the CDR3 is TGTGCCAGCAGCTCTCTAGGGGGCATGAACACTGAAGCTTTCTTT.

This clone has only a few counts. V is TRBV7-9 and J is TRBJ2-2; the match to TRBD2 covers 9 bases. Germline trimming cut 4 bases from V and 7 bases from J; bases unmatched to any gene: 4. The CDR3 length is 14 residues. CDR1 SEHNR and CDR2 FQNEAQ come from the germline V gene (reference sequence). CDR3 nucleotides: TGTGCCAGCAGCTATAGCGGGAGCGGCGGGGAGCTGTTTTTT. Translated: CASSYSGSGGELFF.

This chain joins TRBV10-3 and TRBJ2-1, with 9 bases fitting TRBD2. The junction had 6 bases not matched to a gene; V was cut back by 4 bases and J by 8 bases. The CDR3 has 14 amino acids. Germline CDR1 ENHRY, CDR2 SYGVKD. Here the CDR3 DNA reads TGTGCCATCAGTGTGGCTAGCGGGATGTATGAGCAGTTCTTC. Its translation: CAISVASGMYEQFF.

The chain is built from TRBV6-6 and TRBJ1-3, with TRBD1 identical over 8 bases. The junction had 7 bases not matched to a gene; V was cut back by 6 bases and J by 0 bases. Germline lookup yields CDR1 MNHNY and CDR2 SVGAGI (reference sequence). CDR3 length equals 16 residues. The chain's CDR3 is CASSTTGEGSGNTIYF. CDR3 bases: TGTGCCAGCAGCACGACAGGGGAAGGCTCTGGAAACACCATATATTTT.

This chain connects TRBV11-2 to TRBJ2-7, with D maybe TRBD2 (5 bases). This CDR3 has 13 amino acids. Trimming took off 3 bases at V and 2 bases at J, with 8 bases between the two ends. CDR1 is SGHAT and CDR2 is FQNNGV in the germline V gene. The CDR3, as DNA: TGTGCCAGCAGCTTCGGGGATACCTACGAGCAGTACTTC. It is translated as CASSFGDTYEQYF.

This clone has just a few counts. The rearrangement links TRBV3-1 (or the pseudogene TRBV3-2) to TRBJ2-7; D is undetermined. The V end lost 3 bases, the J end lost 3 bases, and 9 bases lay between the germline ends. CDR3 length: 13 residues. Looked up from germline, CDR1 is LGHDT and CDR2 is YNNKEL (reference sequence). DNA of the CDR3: TGTGCCAGCAGCCACCGGTCTATCTACGAGCAGTACTTC. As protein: CASSHRSIYEQYF.

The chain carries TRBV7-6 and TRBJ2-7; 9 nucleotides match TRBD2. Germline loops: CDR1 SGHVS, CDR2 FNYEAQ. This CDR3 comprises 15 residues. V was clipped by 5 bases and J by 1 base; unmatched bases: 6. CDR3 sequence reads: CASSTLAGDSYEQYF. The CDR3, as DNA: TGTGCCAGCAGCACCTTAGCGGGAGATTCCTACGAGCAGTACTTC.

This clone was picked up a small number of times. CDR3 region: CASSFSPRQGVFYEKLFF. DNA of the CDR3: TGTGCCAGCAGCTTCTCTCCCCGACAGGGAGTCTTCTATGAAAAACTGTTTTTT. This sequence joins TRBV7-9 and TRBJ1-4; 7 positions agree with TRBD1. V shed 3 bases, J shed 6 bases, and the junction held 16 bases outside the gene matches. The length of the CDR3 is 18 residues. CDR1 is SEHNR, CDR2 FQNEAQ, per germline (reference sequence). Full variable domain (rest looked up from reference TRBV7-9 and TRBJ1-4): DTGVSQNPRHKITKRGQNVTFRCDPISEHNRLYWYRQTLGQGPEFLTYFQNEAQLEKSRLLSDRFSAERPKGSFSTLEIQRTEQGDSAMYLCASSFSPRQGVFYEKLFFGSGTQLSVL.

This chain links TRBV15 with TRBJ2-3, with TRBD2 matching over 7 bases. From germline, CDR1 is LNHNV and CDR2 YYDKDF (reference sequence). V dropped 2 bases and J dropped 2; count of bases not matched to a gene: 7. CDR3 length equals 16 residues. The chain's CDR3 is CATSRSGGRPTDTQYF. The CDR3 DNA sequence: TGTGCCACCAGCAGAAGTGGCGGGAGACCCACAGATACGCAGTATTTT.

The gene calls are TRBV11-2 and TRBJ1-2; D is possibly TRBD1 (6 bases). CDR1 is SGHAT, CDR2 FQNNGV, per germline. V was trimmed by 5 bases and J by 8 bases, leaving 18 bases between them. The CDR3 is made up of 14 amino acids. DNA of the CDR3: TGTGCCAGCAGCCCCGGACAGTGGACGGGAGGCTACACCTTC. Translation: CASSPGQWTGGYTF. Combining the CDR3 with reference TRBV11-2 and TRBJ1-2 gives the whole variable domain EAGVAQSPRYKIIEKRQSVAFWCNPISGHATLYWYQQILGQGPKLLIQFQNNGVVDDSQLPKDRFSAERLKGVDSTLKIQPAKLEDSAVYLCASSPGQWTGGYTFGSGTRLTVV.

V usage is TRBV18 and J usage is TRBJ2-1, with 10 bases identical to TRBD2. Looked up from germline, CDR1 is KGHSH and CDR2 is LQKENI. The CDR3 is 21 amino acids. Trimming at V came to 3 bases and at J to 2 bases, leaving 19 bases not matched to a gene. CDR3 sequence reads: CASSPRDVWSGRAITYNEQFF. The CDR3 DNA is TGTGCCAGCTCACCGCGGGATGTTTGGAGCGGGAGGGCCATCACCTACAATGAGCAGTTCTTC.

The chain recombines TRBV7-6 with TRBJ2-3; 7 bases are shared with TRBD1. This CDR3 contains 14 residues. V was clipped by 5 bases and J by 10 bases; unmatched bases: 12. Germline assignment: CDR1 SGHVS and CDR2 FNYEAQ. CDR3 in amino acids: CASSRGTKGAAQYF. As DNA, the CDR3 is TGTGCCAGCAGCCGAGGGACCAAGGGGGCTGCGCAGTATTTT.

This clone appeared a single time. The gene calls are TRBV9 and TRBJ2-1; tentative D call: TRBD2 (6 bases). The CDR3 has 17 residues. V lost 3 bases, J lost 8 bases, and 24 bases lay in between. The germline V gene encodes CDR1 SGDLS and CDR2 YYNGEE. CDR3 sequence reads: CASSATTLARGEYEQFF. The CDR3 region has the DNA TGTGCCAGCAGCGCAACCACCCTAGCGCGAGGGGAGTATGAGCAGTTCTTC.